This T cell receptor (beta chain) originates from a study of blood T cell repertoires in COVID-19 (dated by TCRdb to about 2020). Regarding the complete study: Samples from collaborators originated in the United States, Italy and Spain and spanned both the acute and convalescent phases of COVID-19. The prospective study material was composed of cDNA or gDNA derived from T cells, B-cell-depleted T cells, or PBMCs. Subjects who had been exposed to COVID-19, were actively infected with it, or had recovered from it provided the deeply sampled blood TCRbeta repertoires that made up the dataset. The repertoires were released in a freely available public database meant as a resource for research on the immune response to SARS-CoV-2. Samples came from the ongoing ImmuneRACE study (first 160 participants) plus 1,254 subjects from 6 global collaborators. Sample metadata almost always included a de-identified subject ID, COVID-19 status, age in years and sex. Where available, HLA class I and class II types were obtained from metadata supplied by the sample provider rather than from assay-based typing. Overall study results and their limits: Clinical and demographic metadata were provided uncurated, with the amount varying by source and participant.

Here V drops 5 bases and J drops 3 bases, and the junction holds 20 bases not matched to any gene. Reading from cysteine to phenylalanine, the CDR3 counts 20 amino acids. The sequence is cut down to CDR3 DNA, 60 bases in frame from base 1. The germline V gene (reference sequence) specifies MNHEY as CDR1 and SMNVEV as CDR2. Whole blood was collected in K2EDTA tubes by collaborating institutions according to the institutions' own protocols. For TCRbeta analysis, collaborator samples were shipped as frozen whole blood, as isolated PBMCs, or as DNA extracted from either sample type. TCRbeta CDR3 regions were amplified from genomic DNA by means of the immunoSEQ Assay, a bias-controlled multiplex PCR. The authors' analysis ran thus. The number of nucleated cells in each sample was estimated by amplification of reference gene primers within the assay. Sequence reads were collapsed and filtered to measure the absolute abundance of every unique TCRbeta CDR3 rearrangement. For each sample, productive Simpson clonality was calculated as the square root of Simpson's diversity index over productive rearrangements. As stored in TCRdb, this immuneACCESS dataset retains in-frame rearrangements with V and J assigned. A fraction of the clones does not appear; measured against another copy, unresolved V genes explain less than half of the discrepancy, and the remainder lacks a known reason. That table gives V, J and clone size, and the DNA gave D and trimming. In all, the sample holds approximately 390,000 clones, and roughly 89% of those were seen once. The ten largest make up about 7% of the sample.

For this clone: Its recognized antigen is unknown. Per-base qualities were not stored, and no clone one base away is much larger.

The chain joins TRBV27 to TRBJ1-5; 9 nucleotides in the junction match TRBD1. This sequence was found in a man in his late teens or twenties with active or convalescent COVID-19. Specimen: peripheral blood. The DNA reads TGTGCCAGCAGTCTGTATGGGGGACAGGGCTCTCTATCCATCAATCAGCCCCAGCATTTT. It specifies CASSLYGGQGSLSINQPQHF.